This TCR beta chain was observed in a study of cytomegalovirus exposure and HLA in healthy donors. Study-wide results and caveats: Highest at DRB1 and lowest at HLA-C, TCR association rates differed among HLA loci in a later analysis. Reportedly, diagnosis of cytomegalovirus status by the classifier showed high specificity and sensitivity. In a later analysis, the majority of CMV-associated beta chains seemingly showed HLA restriction. The authors assumed roughly uniform sequencing depth across donors for presence/absence analyses.

The PCR was carried out with 60 Vbeta primers and 13 Jbeta primers. Repertoires were generated with immunoSEQ multiplex PCR, while TCRdb's copy carries only in-frame clones and drops some. The sample's table shows about 130,000 clones. As for this clone: The antigen remains unidentified.

The sample was PBMCs. This TCR derives from a woman aged 55-70 years in good health and CMV-seronegative.

Here the CDR3 reads CASCGGGAGETQYF. DNA of the CDR3: TGTGCCAGCTGCGGAGGGGGGGCAGGGGAGACCCAGTACTTC. The chain employs TRBV27 and TRBJ2-5; a possible D gene is TRBD2 (7 bases). Germline V gene data show CDR1 as MNHEY and CDR2 as SMNVEV (reference sequence). The CDR3 has 14 residues. With 8 bases removed from V and 5 bases from J, the gap between germline ends came to 18 bases.